This passage covers 26 T cell receptor beta chains from one sample sequenced in a study of blood T cells in healthy people across ages (dated by TCRdb to the mid-2010s). Library prep was done by 5' RACE. TCRdb names Illumina HiSeq 2500 as the instrument used. A second PCR of about 7 to 12 cycles was performed with a sample-barcoded 5' primer and a J-beta primer mix. The public reads were reprocessed in TCRdb via fastp at Q25 and MiXCR, keeping in-frame beta chains. All rows with the same CDR3 protein become a single entry with the most common DNA and genes. The sample has 850,000 to 1,100,000 distinct CDR3 sequences on record, roughly two fifths of them singletons. Jointly, the top ten make up 10% to 15% of the sample. Material: blood. The receptors were sampled from a man aged 18 to 29 in good health.

The chain couples TRBV7-9 to TRBJ1-4; TRBD1 aligns across 8 bases. Germline V CDR1 and CDR2: SEHNR, FQNEAQ (reference sequence). The CDR3 is 15 amino acids. V lost 8 bases and J lost 8; bases outside the gene matches: 13. The CDR3 reads CASGVDQGAGEKLFF. Written as DNA, the CDR3 is TGTGCCAGCGGCGTGGATCAGGGGGCCGGAGAAAAACTGTTTTTT. The whole variable domain, filled in from reference TRBV7-9 and TRBJ1-4, reads DTGVSQNPRHKITKRGQNVTFRCDPISEHNRLYWYRQTLGQGPEFLTYFQNEAQLEKSRLLSDRFSAERPKGSFSTLEIQRTEQGDSAMYLCASGVDQGAGEKLFFGSGTQLSVL.

V and J are TRBV7-2 and TRBJ1-2, with unresolved D. There are 14 residues in the CDR3. Germline loops: CDR1 SGHTA, CDR2 FQGNSA. The germline V and J ends were trimmed by 5 bases and 2 bases, with 12 bases remaining between them. CDR3 loop: CASSRTTANYGYTF. CDR3 bases: TGTGCCAGCAGCCGCACAACAGCGAACTATGGCTACACCTTC.

The chain uses TRBV7-6 and TRBJ1-5; D is undetermined. The germline V gene encodes CDR1 SGHVS and CDR2 FNYEAQ. V was shortened by 3 bases and J by 7 bases, with 10 bases between the two germline ends. CDR3 size: 13 residues. CDR3 in DNA: TGTGCCAGCAGCTTTGAGTTTGGGCAGCCCCAGCATTTT. Amino acid sequence: CASSFEFGQPQHF.

The rearrangement joins TRBV7-2 to TRBJ2-1; D is unresolved. The germline V gene has CDR1 SGHTA and CDR2 FQGNSA. V was clipped by 5 bases and J by 6 bases, with 11 bases between them. This CDR3 contains 13 residues. Here the CDR3 reads CASSPDTTNEQFF. The CDR3 DNA follows: TGTGCCAGCAGCCCCGACACAACCAATGAGCAGTTCTTC.

The chain is built from TRBV5-1 and TRBJ2-3; a possible D gene is TRBD2 (5 bases). CDR3 length: 15 residues. Germline CDR1 is SGHRS and CDR2 is YFSETQ. V lost 4 bases and J 0 bases, leaving 12 bases between the germline ends. DNA of the CDR3: TGCGCCAGCAGCACCGAAGCGGTTAGCACAGATACGCAGTATTTT. It translates to CASSTEAVSTDTQYF.

This clonotype occurred a few times. This rearrangement joins TRBV7-2 to TRBJ1-2; 9 bases are shared with TRBD1. V lost 4 bases, J lost 6 bases, and 12 bases stayed unmatched. Germline V lookup: CDR1 SGHTA, CDR2 FQGNSA. This CDR3 comprises 16 residues. The CDR3, as DNA: TGTGCCAGCAGCTCATCACCGACAGGGGGAGCAGATGGCTACACCTTC. It specifies CASSSSPTGGADGYTF.

This clonotype was recorded at least ten times. The V gene is TRBV3-1, the J gene TRBJ1-2; 7 bases map to TRBD1. CDR1 and CDR2 (germline): LGHDT, YNNKEL (reference sequence). The CDR3 runs to 13 residues. V lost 6 bases, J lost 2 bases, and 3 bases stayed unmatched. Here the CDR3 DNA reads TGTGCCAGCAGTCAGACAGGGAACTATGGCTACACCTTC. Its translation: CASSQTGNYGYTF.

The rearrangement links TRBV7-9 to TRBJ2-7; D gene ambiguous. The DNA end is a closer match to TRBJ2-5, so the J assignment may be wrong. From germline, CDR1 is SEHNR and CDR2 FQNEAQ (reference sequence). The CDR3 has 15 amino acids. CDR3 sequence reads: CASSLVRLFQETQYF. The CDR3 region has the DNA TGTGCCAGCAGCTTAGTACGTCTTTTCCAAGAGACCCAGTACTTC.

This chain joins TRBV6-2 or TRBV6-3 and TRBJ1-2, with unresolved D. The CDR3 has 14 residues. Germline CDR1 is MNHEY and CDR2 is SVGEGT. V shed 5 bases and J shed 8 bases, with 18 bases lying between them. The CDR3 here is CASSRPSSGEGYTF. The CDR3 nucleotides read TGTGCCAGCAGTCGCCCGAGTTCCGGAGAGGGCTACACCTTC.

On this clonotype itself: Compared with germline, one end of the junction differs, possibly owing to a read error. The chain uses TRBV27 and TRBJ1-2; D gene unclear. The CDR3 runs to 14 residues. Germline V gene data show CDR1 as MNHEY and CDR2 as SMNVEV (reference sequence). The CDR3 DNA is TGTGCCGGCAGCGGTAGTGGGAGTAACTATGGCTACACCTTC. Its protein is CAGSGSGSNYGYTF.

The chain recombines TRBV7-2 with TRBJ1-4; D unresolved. V was cut by 4 bases and J by 6 bases, with 15 bases left in between. This CDR3 region has 15 residues. Germline V gene sequence: CDR1 SGHTA, CDR2 FQGNSA. The CDR3 nucleotides are TGTGCCAGCAGCTCTGGCCCGGGTAGGGATGAAAAACTGTTTTTT. This sequence encodes CASSSGPGRDEKLFF. Full variable domain (remainder filled in from reference TRBV7-2 and TRBJ1-4): GAGVSQSPSNKVTEKGKDVELRCDPISGHTALYWYRQSLGQGLEFLIYFQGNSAPDKSGLPSDRFSAERTGGSVSTLTIQRTQQEDSAVYLCASSSGPGRDEKLFFGSGTQLSVL.

The chain couples TRBV12-3 or TRBV12-4 to TRBJ2-2; D could derive from TRBD1 or TRBD2 (6 bases each). This CDR3 region has 16 residues. The germline V and J ends were trimmed by 5 bases and 5 bases, with 18 bases remaining between them. CDR3 sequence: CASSPLVGGDTGELFF. The DNA of the CDR3 is TGTGCCAGCAGTCCCTTGGTGGGGGGCGATACCGGGGAGCTGTTTTTT.

The chain links TRBV12-3 or TRBV12-4 to TRBJ2-3; the D gene is possibly TRBD2 (5 bases). The CDR3 length is 15 residues. Trimming removed 3 bases from V and 5 bases from J, with 15 bases in between. CDR3 coding DNA: TGTGCCAGCAGTTTTCTTGGTGGAGGTGAAGATACGCAGTATTTT. It translates to CASSFLGGGEDTQYF.

This clonotype was detected only a few times. The chain combines TRBV12-3 or TRBV12-4 with TRBJ1-1; D possibly corresponds to TRBD1 (5 bases). The CDR3 spans 16 residues. V lost 4 bases to trimming and J lost 1 base, with 16 bases between them. The CDR3 loop reads CASSSGTAGRNTEAFF. The CDR3 DNA follows: TGTGCCAGCAGTTCTGGTACCGCAGGGAGGAACACTGAAGCTTTCTTT.

This clonotype was counted a single time. V is TRBV10-3 and J is TRBJ1-2, with TRBD1 identical over 10 bases. Germline V CDR1 and CDR2: ENHRY, SYGVKD. The CDR3 runs to 15 residues. J was trimmed by 6 bases and V by 4 bases; bases with no gene match: 8. The CDR3 is CAISAAGTGADGYTF. The CDR3 nucleotides are TGTGCCATCAGTGCAGCCGGGACAGGGGCCGATGGCTACACCTTC.

The V and J genes are TRBV25-1 and TRBJ1-2; 10 positions match TRBD1. V was clipped by 3 bases and J by 6 bases; unmatched bases: 7. This CDR3 is built from 15 residues. Germline V lookup: CDR1 MGHDK, CDR2 SYGVNS. In DNA form, the CDR3 reads TGTGCCAGCAGTGACCCCGGGACAGGGGTGAATGGCTACACCTTC. Encoded protein: CASSDPGTGVNGYTF.

V is TRBV30 and J is TRBJ2-3; 11 nucleotides agree with TRBD1. After removal of 2 bases from V and 4 bases from J, the junction contained 2 bases not matched to a gene. The CDR3 consists of 14 residues. The germline V gene encodes CDR1 GTSNPN and CDR2 SVGIG (reference sequence). The CDR3 coding sequence is TGTGCCTGGAGTAGGACAGGGGGCGCAGATACGCAGTATTTT. Protein product: CAWSRTGGADTQYF.

This clonotype has just one count. The CDR3 here is CASSSLRTGGTTEAFF. CDR3 bases: TGTGCCAGCAGCTCGCTGAGGACAGGCGGAACTACTGAAGCTTTCTTT. The rearrangement uses TRBV7-9 and TRBJ1-1; 7 nucleotides align to TRBD1. The CDR3 length is 16 residues. Germline lookup yields CDR1 SEHNR and CDR2 FQNEAQ (reference sequence). The J segment lost 5 bases and the V segment lost 4 bases, leaving 13 bases of the junction unmatched. The entire variable domain, with the rest obtained from reference TRBV7-9 and TRBJ1-1, is as follows: DTGVSQNPRHKITKRGQNVTFRCDPISEHNRLYWYRQTLGQGPEFLTYFQNEAQLEKSRLLSDRFSAERPKGSFSTLEIQRTEQGDSAMYLCASSSLRTGGTTEAFFGQGTRLTVV.

This clonotype appeared a few times. V usage is TRBV20-1 and J usage is TRBJ2-1; 12 bases align to TRBD1. Germline trimming cut 6 bases from V and 0 bases from J; bases unmatched to any gene: 12. Germline V gene sequence: CDR1 DFQATT, CDR2 SNEGSKA (reference sequence). CDR3 length: 18 residues. CDR3 in DNA: TGCAGTGCCACCCAGGGACAGGGGGCCCGCAGCTCCTACAATGAGCAGTTCTTC. It codes for CSATQGQGARSSYNEQFF.

The DNA of the CDR3 is TGTGCCAGCAGCGCTCGTGGGGAGCTGTTTTTT. Translation: CASSARGELFF. The rearrangement joins TRBV9 to TRBJ2-2; D ambiguous. The CDR3 has 11 amino acids. Trimming left V 3 bases short and J 8 bases short, with 5 bases between. CDR1 is SGDLS, CDR2 YYNGEE, per germline. Full variable domain (remainder filled in from reference TRBV9 and TRBJ2-2): DSGVTQTPKHLITATGQRVTLRCSPRSGDLSVYWYQQSLDQGLQFLIQYYNGEERAKGNILERFSAQQFPDLHSELNLSSLELGDSALYFCASSARGELFFGEGSRLTVL.

This clonotype was seen only a few times. The gene calls are TRBV3-1 and TRBJ2-5; perhaps TRBD2 as D (6 bases). Trimming removed 4 bases at V and 2 bases at J, with 11 bases between. The length of the CDR3 is 14 residues. CDR1 is LGHDT and CDR2 is YNNKEL in the germline V gene (reference sequence). In DNA form, the CDR3 reads TGTGCCAGCAGCCCGACTAGTCCGCAAGAGACCCAGTACTTC. Protein: CASSPTSPQETQYF.

The rearrangement links TRBV20-1 to TRBJ2-7, with 8 bases matching TRBD2. V dropped 0 bases and J dropped 6; count of bases not matched to a gene: 10. CDR1 and CDR2 from the germline V gene are DFQATT and SNEGSKA (reference sequence). The CDR3 length is 15 residues. CDR3 coding DNA: TGCAGTGCTAGAGAATCCAGCGGGAGTAGTGGCGAGCAGTACTTC. Protein: CSARESSGSSGEQYF.

V and J are TRBV2 and TRBJ1-2, with D uncertain. V gave up 8 bases and J gave up 2 bases, with 21 bases separating them. The CDR3 covers 16 residues. CDR1 is SNHLY and CDR2 is FYNNEI in the germline V gene. The CDR3 here is CASGEGPLSGNYGYTF. The CDR3 DNA is TGTGCCAGCGGGGAAGGGCCATTGTCGGGCAACTATGGCTACACCTTC.

This chain uses TRBV28 with TRBJ2-5; TRBD2 aligns across 7 bases. This CDR3 is 14 amino acids long. Germline V gene lookup returns CDR1 MDHEN and CDR2 SYDVKM. The V segment lost 5 bases and the J segment 7 bases; nucleotides outside the gene matches: 10. CDR3 loop: CASSPTRGEGTQYF. As DNA, the CDR3 is TGTGCCAGCAGTCCTACACGGGGGGAGGGGACCCAGTACTTC. Together with reference TRBV28 and TRBJ2-5, the CDR3 gives the full variable domain: DVKVTQSSRYLVKRTGEKVFLECVQDMDHENMFWYRQDPGLGLRLIYFSYDVKMKEKGDIPEGYSVSREKKERFSLILESASTNQTSMYLCASSPTRGEGTQYFGPGTRLLVL.

Written as DNA, the CDR3 is TGTGCCAGCAGCCCCGGGACAGGTATGACGGGCACTGAAGCTTTCTTT. Amino acid sequence: CASSPGTGMTGTEAFF. The chain employs TRBV3-1 and TRBJ1-1; 8 bases agree with TRBD1. Germline V gene lookup returns CDR1 LGHDT and CDR2 YNNKEL (reference sequence). The V segment lost 4 bases and the J segment 4 bases; nucleotides outside the gene matches: 11. The CDR3 is 16 amino acids.

The chain recombines TRBV7-9 with TRBJ1-2; possibly TRBD1 for D (5 bases). This CDR3 has 15 residues. CDR1 SEHNR and CDR2 FQNEAQ come from the germline V gene (reference sequence). Trimming cost V 5 bases and J 6 bases, with 19 bases left between them. CDR3 DNA: TGTGCCAGCAGCCCTCCTCAGGGATCCATTAATGGCTACACCTTC. Protein: CASSPPQGSINGYTF.